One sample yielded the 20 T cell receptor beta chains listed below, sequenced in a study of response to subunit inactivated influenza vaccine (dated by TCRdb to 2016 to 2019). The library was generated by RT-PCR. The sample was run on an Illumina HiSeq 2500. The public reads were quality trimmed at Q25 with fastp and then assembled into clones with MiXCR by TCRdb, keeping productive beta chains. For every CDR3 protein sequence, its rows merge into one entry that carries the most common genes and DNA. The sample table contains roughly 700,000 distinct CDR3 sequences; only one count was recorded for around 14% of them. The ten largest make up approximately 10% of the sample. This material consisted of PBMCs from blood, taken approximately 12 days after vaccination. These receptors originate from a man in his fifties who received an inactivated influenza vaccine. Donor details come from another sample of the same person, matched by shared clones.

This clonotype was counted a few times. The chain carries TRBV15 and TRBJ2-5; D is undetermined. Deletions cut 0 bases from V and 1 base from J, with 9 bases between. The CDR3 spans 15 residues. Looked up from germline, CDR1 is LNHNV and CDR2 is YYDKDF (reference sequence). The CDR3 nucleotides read TGTGCCACCAGCAGAGATGGGCTAGTCCAAGAGACCCAGTACTTC. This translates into CATSRDGLVQETQYF.

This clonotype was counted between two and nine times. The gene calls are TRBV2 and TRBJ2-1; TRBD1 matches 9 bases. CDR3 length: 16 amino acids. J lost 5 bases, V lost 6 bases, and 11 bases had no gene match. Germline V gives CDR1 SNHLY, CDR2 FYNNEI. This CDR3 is CASRVATGGFDNEQFF. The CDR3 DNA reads TGTGCCAGCAGAGTTGCGACAGGGGGGTTTGACAATGAGCAGTTCTTC. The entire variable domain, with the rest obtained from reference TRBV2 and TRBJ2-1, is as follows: EPEVTQTPSHQVTQMGQEVILRCVPISNHLYFYWYRQILGQKVEFLVSFYNNEISEKSEIFDDQFSVERPDGSNFTLKIRSTKLEDSAMYFCASRVATGGFDNEQFFGPGTRLTVL.

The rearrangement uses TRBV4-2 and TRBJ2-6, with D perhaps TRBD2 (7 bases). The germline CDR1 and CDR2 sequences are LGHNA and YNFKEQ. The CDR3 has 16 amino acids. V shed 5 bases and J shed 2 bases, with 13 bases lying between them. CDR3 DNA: TGTGCCAGCAGCTTGAGGGGGGGCGCTGGGGCCAACGTCCTGACTTTC. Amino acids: CASSLRGGAGANVLTF.

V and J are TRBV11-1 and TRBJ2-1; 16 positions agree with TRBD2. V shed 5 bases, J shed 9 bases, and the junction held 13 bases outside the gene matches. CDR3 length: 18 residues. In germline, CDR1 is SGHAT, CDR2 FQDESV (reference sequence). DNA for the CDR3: TGTGCCAGCAGCCCCCCGGAGGGGACTAGCGGGAGGGCTACTGAGCAGTTCTTC. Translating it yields CASSPPEGTSGRATEQFF. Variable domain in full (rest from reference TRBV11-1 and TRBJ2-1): EAEVAQSPRYKITEKSQAVAFWCDPISGHATLYWYRQILGQGPELLVQFQDESVVDDSQLPKDRFSAERLKGVDSTLKIQPAELGDSAMYLCASSPPEGTSGRATEQFFGPGTRLTVL.

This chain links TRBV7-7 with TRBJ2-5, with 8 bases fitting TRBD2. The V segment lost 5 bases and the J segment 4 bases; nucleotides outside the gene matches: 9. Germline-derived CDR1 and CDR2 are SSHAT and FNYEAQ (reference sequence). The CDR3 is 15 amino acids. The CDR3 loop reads CASSRTGGTGETQYF. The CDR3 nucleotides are TGTGCCAGCAGCCGCACGGGGGGGACGGGAGAGACCCAGTACTTC.

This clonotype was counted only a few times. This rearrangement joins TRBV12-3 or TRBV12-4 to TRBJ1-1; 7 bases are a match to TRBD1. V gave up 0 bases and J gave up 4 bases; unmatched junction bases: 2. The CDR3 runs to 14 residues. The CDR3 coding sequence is TGTGCCAGCAGTTTAGCAGACAGGGCCACTGAAGCTTTCTTT. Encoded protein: CASSLADRATEAFF.

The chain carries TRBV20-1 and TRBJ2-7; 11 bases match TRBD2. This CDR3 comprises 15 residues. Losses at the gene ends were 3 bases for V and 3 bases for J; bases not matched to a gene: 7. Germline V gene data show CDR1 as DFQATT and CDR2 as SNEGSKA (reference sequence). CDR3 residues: CSASFSGGAHYEQYF. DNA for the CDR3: TGCAGTGCTAGTTTTAGCGGGGGGGCCCACTACGAGCAGTACTTC.

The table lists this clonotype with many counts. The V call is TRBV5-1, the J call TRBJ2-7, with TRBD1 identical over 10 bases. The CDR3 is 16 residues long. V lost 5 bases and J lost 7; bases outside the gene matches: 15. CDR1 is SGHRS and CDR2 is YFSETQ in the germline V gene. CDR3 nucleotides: TGCGCCAGCAGTTCTCTTACCGGGACAGGGGTGGGAGAGCAGTACTTC. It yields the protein CASSSLTGTGVGEQYF.

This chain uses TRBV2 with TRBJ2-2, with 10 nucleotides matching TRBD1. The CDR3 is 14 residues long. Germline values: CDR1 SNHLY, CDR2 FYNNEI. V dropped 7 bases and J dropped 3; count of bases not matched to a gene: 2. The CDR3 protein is CASKGQGDTGELFF. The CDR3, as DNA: TGTGCCAGCAAAGGACAGGGGGACACCGGGGAGCTGTTTTTT.

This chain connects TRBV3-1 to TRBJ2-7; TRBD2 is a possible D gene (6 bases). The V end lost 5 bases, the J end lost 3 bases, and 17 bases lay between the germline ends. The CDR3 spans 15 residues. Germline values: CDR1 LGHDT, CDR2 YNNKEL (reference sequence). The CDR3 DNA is TGTGCCAGCAGCTCCAGGGCCCGGAGGGGCTACGAGCAGTACTTC. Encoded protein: CASSSRARRGYEQYF.

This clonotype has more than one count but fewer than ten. The CDR3 sequence: CASSLEPAGELFF. The CDR3 bases are TGTGCCAGCAGCCTGGAACCCGCCGGGGAGCTGTTTTTT. The V call is TRBV5-4, the J call TRBJ2-2; D remains ambiguous. Germline V gives CDR1 SGHNT, CDR2 YYREEE (reference sequence). Deletions cut 4 bases from V and 6 bases from J, with 10 bases between. CDR3 length: 13 residues.

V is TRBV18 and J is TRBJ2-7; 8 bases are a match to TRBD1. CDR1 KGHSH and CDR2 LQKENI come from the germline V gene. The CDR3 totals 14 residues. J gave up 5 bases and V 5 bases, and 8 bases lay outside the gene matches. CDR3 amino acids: CASSERQGLDEQYF. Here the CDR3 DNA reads TGTGCCAGCTCAGAAAGACAGGGGTTAGACGAGCAGTACTTC.

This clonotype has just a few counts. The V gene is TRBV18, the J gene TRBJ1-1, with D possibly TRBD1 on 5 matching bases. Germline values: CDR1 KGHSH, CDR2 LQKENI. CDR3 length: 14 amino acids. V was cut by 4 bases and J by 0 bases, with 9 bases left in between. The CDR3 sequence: CASSLSGLNTEAFF. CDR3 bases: TGTGCCAGCTCACTCTCAGGGTTGAACACTGAAGCTTTCTTT.

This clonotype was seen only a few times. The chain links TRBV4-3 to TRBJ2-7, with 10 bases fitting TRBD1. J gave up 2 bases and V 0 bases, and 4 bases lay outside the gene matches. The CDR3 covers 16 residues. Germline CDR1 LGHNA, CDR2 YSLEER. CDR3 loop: CASSQDGGQGTYEQYF. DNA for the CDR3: TGCGCCAGCAGCCAAGATGGGGGACAGGGGACCTACGAGCAGTACTTC.

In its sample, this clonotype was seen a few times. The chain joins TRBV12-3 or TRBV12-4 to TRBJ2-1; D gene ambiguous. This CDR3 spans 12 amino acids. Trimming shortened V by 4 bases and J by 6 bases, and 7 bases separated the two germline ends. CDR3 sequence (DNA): TGTGCCAGCAGTTACCAGGCCAATGAGCAGTTCTTC. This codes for CASSYQANEQFF.

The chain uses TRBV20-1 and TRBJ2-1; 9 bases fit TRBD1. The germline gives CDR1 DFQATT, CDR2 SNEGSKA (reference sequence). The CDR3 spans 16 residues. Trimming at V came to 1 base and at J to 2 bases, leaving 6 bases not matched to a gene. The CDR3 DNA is TGCAGTGCTAGAGGGGGACAGGGTATAACCTACAATGAGCAGTTCTTC. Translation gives CSARGGQGITYNEQFF.

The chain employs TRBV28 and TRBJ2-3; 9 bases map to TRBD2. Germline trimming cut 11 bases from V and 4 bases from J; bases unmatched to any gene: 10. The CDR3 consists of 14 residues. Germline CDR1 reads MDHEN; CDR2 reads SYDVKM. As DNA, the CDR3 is TGTGCCTGCTGGGAGGCGGGGGGGTCAGATACGCAGTATTTT. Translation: CACWEAGGSDTQYF.

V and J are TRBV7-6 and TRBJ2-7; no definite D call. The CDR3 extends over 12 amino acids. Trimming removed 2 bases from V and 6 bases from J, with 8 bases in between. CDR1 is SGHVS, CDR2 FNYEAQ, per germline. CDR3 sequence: CASSLTFREQYF. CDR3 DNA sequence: TGTGCCAGCAGCTTAACCTTCCGCGAGCAGTACTTC. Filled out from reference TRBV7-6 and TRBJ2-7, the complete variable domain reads GAGVSQSPRYKVTKRGQDVALRCDPISGHVSLYWYRQALGQGPEFLTYFNYEAQQDKSGLPNDRFSAERPEGSISTLTIQRTEQRDSAMYRCASSLTFREQYFGPGTRLTVT.

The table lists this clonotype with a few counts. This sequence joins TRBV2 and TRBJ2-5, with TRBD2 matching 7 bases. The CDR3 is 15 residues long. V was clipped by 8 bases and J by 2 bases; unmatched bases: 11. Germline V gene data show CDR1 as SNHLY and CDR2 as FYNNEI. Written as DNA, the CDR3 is TGTGCCAGCGCCGGGACTATGCTCGTGCAAGAGACCCAGTACTTC. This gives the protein CASAGTMLVQETQYF.

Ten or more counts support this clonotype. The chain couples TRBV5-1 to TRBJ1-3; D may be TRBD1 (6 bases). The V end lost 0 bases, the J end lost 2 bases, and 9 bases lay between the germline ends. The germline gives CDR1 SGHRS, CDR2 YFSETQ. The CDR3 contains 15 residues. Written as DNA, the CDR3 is TGCGCCAGCAGCTTGGCCGACAGGACTGGAAACACCATATATTTT. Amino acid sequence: CASSLADRTGNTIYF.